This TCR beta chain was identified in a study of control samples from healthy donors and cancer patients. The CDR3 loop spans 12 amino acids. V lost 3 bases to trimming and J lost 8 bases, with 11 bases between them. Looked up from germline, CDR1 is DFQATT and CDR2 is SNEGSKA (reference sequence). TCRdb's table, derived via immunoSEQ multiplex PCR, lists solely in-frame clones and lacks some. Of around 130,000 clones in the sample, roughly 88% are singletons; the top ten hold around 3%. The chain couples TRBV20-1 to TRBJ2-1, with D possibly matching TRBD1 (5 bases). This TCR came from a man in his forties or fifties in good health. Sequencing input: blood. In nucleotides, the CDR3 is TGCAGTGCTAGTTCAGGGAACGATGAGCAGTTCTTC. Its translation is CSASSGNDEQFF.